Listed below are T cell receptor beta chains from one sample, sequenced in a study of T cell responses to AZD1222 COVID-19 vaccine. Sequencing was performed with immunoSEQ multiplex PCR; in TCRdb, only in-frame clones are kept and a portion is missing. The table shows approximately 110,000 clones, with 92% occurring only once. The sequenced sample was peripheral blood, obtained on day 0 of AZD1222 vaccination. The source of these receptors is an adult in good health. Each CDR3 is given with its conserved first and last residue. D genes are given only for firm matches. Clone size is not always given. Where it is, it says once, few, many or a class for expanded clones.

D gene	V gene	clone size	J gene	CDR3 protein	CDR3 DNA
.	TRBV6-2/TRBV6-3	.	TRBJ1-2	CASSLSQGGYGYTF	TGTGCCAGCAGTCTGTCTCAGGGAGGCTATGGCTACACCTTC
.	TRBV30	.	TRBJ1-6	CAWKLSKDSPLHF	TGTGCCTGGAAACTATCTAAGGATTCACCCCTCCACTTT
.	TRBV4-2	.	TRBJ2-3	CASSQGRGTDTQYF	TGTGCCAGCAGCCAAGGGAGGGGGACAGATACGCAGTATTTT
TRBD1	TRBV7-9	.	TRBJ1-6	CASSPDRAGSPLHF	TGTGCCAGCAGTCCGGACAGGGCGGGCTCACCCCTCCACTTT
.	TRBV7-8	.	TRBJ2-6	CASSLTYQAANVLTF	TGTGCCAGCAGCTTAACCTACCAAGCGGCCAACGTCCTGACTTTC
.	TRBV12-1	.	TRBJ2-7	CASSFLLTSGEQYF	TGTGCCAGCAGCTTTTTGCTCACTAGCGGGGAGCAGTACTTC
.	TRBV15	once	TRBJ1-1	CATSLRYVNTEAFF	TGTGCCACCAGCTTGCGGTATGTGAACACTGAAGCTTTCTTT
.	TRBV4-3	.	TRBJ1-1	CASSWGLGTEAFF	TGCGCCAGCAGCTGGGGTCTAGGCACTGAAGCTTTCTTT
TRBD1	TRBV11-2	.	TRBJ1-1	CASSFSTGATTEAFF	TGTGCCAGCAGCTTTTCGACAGGGGCGACCACTGAAGCTTTCTTT
.	TRBV30	.	TRBJ2-7	CAWSVRDYEQYF	TGTGCCTGGAGTGTACGAGACTACGAGCAGTACTTC
TRBD1	TRBV2	.	TRBJ1-1	CASDYPGSGTGGLNTEAFF	TGTGCCAGCGACTACCCCGGCTCCGGGACAGGGGGCTTGAACACTGAAGCTTTCTTT
.	TRBV30	.	TRBJ1-2	CASQGWDGYTF	TGTGCCTCCCAGGGGTGGGATGGCTACACCTTC
.	TRBV5-1	.	TRBJ2-7	CASSPTGGTYEQYF	TGCGCCAGCAGCCCCACTGGGGGAACCTACGAGCAGTACTTC
TRBD2	TRBV9	.	TRBJ2-3	CASSVTGGVTDTQYF	TGTGCCAGCAGCGTAACGGGAGGAGTCACAGATACGCAGTATTTT
.	TRBV10-3	.	TRBJ1-1	CAISVVGNTEAFF	TGTGCCATCAGTGTGGTAGGGAACACTGAAGCTTTCTTT
TRBD2	TRBV19	.	TRBJ2-3	CASSASGRALTDTQYF	TGTGCCAGTAGTGCTAGCGGGAGGGCCCTCACAGATACGCAGTATTTT
TRBD2	TRBV7-2	.	TRBJ2-5	CASSSGLAGEQETQYF	TGTGCCAGCAGCTCGGGACTAGCGGGGGAGCAAGAGACCCAGTACTTC
.	TRBV27	.	TRBJ2-2	CASSLKLASTGELFF	TGTGCCAGCAGTTTAAAATTAGCGAGTACCGGGGAGCTGTTTTTT
TRBD2	TRBV27	.	TRBJ2-1	CASRTSYYNEQFF	TGTGCCAGCAGGACTAGCTACTACAATGAGCAGTTCTTC
.	TRBV9	.	TRBJ2-5	CASSPSGVSGETQYF	TGTGCCAGCAGCCCCTCCGGCGTCAGTGGGGAGACCCAGTACTTC